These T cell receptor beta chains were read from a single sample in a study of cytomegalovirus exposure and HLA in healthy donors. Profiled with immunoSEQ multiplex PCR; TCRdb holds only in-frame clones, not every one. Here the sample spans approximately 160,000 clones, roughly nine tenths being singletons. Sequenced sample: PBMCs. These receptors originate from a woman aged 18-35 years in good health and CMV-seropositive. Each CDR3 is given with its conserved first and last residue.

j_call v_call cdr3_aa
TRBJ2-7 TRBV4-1 CASSQDGRTSDYEQYF
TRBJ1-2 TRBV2 CASTRTDLYGYTF
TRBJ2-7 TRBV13 CASSRTGSYEQYF
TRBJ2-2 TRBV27 CASSLSSYTGELFF
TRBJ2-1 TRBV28 CASLPGGREGNEQFF
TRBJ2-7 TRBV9 CASSPRGTGDEQYF
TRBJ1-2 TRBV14 CASSQGRQGGDGYTF
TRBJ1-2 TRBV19 CASSIGFGQGRGYGYTF
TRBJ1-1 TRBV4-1 CASSHGQGLNTEAFF
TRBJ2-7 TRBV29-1 CSVALLTEEQYF
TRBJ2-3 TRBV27 CASSFPGTGIGDTQYF
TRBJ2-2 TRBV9 CASSETSFGTGELFF
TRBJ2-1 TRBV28 CASSSGQGGLNEQFF
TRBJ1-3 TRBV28 CASSLPVNSGNTIYF
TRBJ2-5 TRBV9 CASSLDRGESEETQYF
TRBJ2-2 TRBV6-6 CASIPGQGAYTGELFF